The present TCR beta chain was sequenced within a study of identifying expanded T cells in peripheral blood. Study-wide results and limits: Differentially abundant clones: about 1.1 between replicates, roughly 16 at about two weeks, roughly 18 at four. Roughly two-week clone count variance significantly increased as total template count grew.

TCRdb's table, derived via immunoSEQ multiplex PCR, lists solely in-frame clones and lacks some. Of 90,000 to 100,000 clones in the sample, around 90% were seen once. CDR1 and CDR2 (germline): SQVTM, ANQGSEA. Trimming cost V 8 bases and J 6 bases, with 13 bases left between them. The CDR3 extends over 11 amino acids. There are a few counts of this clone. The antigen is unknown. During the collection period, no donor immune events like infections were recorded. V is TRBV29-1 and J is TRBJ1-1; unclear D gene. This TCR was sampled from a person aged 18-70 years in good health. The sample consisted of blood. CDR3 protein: CSYLGFAEAFF. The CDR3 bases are TGCAGCTACCTGGGATTCGCTGAAGCTTTCTTT.